This passage covers 18 T cell receptor beta chains from one sample sequenced in a study of T cell responses to AZD1222 COVID-19 vaccine. Produced via immunoSEQ multiplex PCR; TCRdb's table is partial and in-frame only. The sample gives some 100,000 clones, 80% to 95% of which show up once; more than 1.5% is in the top ten. Sequencing used peripheral blood, obtained on day 0 of AZD1222 vaccination. These receptors were obtained from an adult in good health.

This clone has a single count. The V gene is TRBV27, the J gene TRBJ1-5; no firm D call. This CDR3 region has 12 residues. Germline lookup yields CDR1 MNHEY and CDR2 SMNVEV (reference sequence). Trimming cost V 4 bases and J 7 bases, with 8 bases left between them. CDR3 region: CASSSLGQPQHF. CDR3 in DNA: TGTGCCAGCAGTTCGCTAGGGCAGCCCCAGCATTTT.

This chain links TRBV11-2 with TRBJ1-1; 7 bases align to TRBD1. There are 14 residues in the CDR3. With 5 bases clipped from V and 0 bases from J, the junction kept 3 bases outside the gene matches. From germline, CDR1 is SGHAT and CDR2 FQNNGV. The CDR3 DNA sequence: TGTGCCAGCAGCCCTGACAGGGTGAACACTGAAGCTTTCTTT. Residues: CASSPDRVNTEAFF.

V is TRBV5-1 and J is TRBJ2-1, with unresolved D. This CDR3 region has 11 residues. V lost 2 bases and J lost 9, with 6 bases in between. The germline CDR1 and CDR2 sequences are SGHRS and YFSETQ. The CDR3 DNA reads as TGCGCCAGCAGCTTTAACGTTGAGCAGTTCTTC. It yields the protein CASSFNVEQFF.

The chain couples TRBV27 to TRBJ1-2; D gene uncertain. V lost 5 bases and J 7 bases, leaving 17 bases between the germline ends. Germline CDR1 and CDR2: MNHEY and SMNVEV (reference sequence). This CDR3 spans 14 amino acids. In nucleotides, the CDR3 is TGTGCCAGCAGTCGTGGGGATCCCGCGCGTGGCTACACCTTC. It encodes CASSRGDPARGYTF.

The chain links TRBV7-8 to TRBJ1-1; D ambiguous. The germline gives CDR1 SGHVS, CDR2 FQNEAQ. The CDR3 spans 13 residues. Trimming took 6 bases from V and 4 from J, leaving 12 bases between them. CDR3 in amino acids: CASREPRATEAFF. Written as DNA, the CDR3 is TGTGCCAGCAGGGAGCCAAGGGCCACTGAAGCTTTCTTT.

This chain uses TRBV15 with TRBJ1-4; 9 positions match TRBD1. Germline loops: CDR1 LNHNV, CDR2 YYDKDF (reference sequence). The CDR3 loop spans 15 amino acids. V dropped 3 bases and J dropped 5; count of bases not matched to a gene: 4. CDR3 DNA sequence: TGTGCCACCAGCAGGTCCGGGACAGGGAATGAAAAACTGTTTTTT. It translates to CATSRSGTGNEKLFF. Full variable domain (missing parts from reference TRBV15 and TRBJ1-4): DAMVIQNPRYQVTQFGKPVTLSCSQTLNHNVMYWYQQKSSQAPKLLFHYYDKDFNNEADTPDNFQSRRPNTSFCFLDIRSPGLGDTAMYLCATSRSGTGNEKLFFGSGTQLSVL.

V and J are TRBV28 and TRBJ1-5; 10 positions match TRBD1. J lost 8 bases, V lost 7 bases, and 8 bases had no gene match. Germline V gene sequence: CDR1 MDHEN, CDR2 SYDVKM. This CDR3 contains 14 residues. Here the CDR3 reads CASTGGTGEKPQHF. CDR3 sequence (DNA): TGTGCCAGCACCGGTGGGACAGGGGAAAAGCCCCAGCATTTT.

The chain is built from TRBV19 and TRBJ1-1; D remains ambiguous. Between the trimmed V and J ends, which lost 4 bases and 5 bases, there was a span of 11 bases. CDR3 length: 13 residues. Per germline, CDR1 LNHDA and CDR2 SQIVND (reference sequence). The CDR3 DNA reads as TGTGCCAGTAGTAGATTGCCCGGTACTGAAGCTTTCTTT. As protein: CASSRLPGTEAFF.

Turning to this clone: Other DNA sequences in this sample translate to the same CDR3. The V and J genes are TRBV4-1 and TRBJ2-7; D might be TRBD1 (5 bases). From germline, CDR1 is MGHRA and CDR2 YSYEKL. This CDR3 comprises 13 residues. The ends were cut back, 4 bases at V and 3 bases at J, with 10 bases in the middle. DNA of the CDR3: TGCGCCAGCAGCCTCACGGACAACTACGAGCAGTACTTC. This gives the protein CASSLTDNYEQYF.

The chain couples TRBV21-1 to TRBJ1-2; the table assigns TRBD1, which was not confirmed against the DNA. TRBV21-1 constitutes a pseudogene. The CDR3 sequence is 17 residues long. CDR3 nucleotides: TGTGCCCACCCAGGGGGCCCCAAGGTAGCTACTAACTATGGCTACACCTTC. It specifies CAHPGGPKVATNYGYTF.

V and J are TRBV15 and TRBJ2-1, with TRBD2 matching 10 bases. Germline V gene data show CDR1 as LNHNV and CDR2 as YYDKDF (reference sequence). V trimming: 0 bases; J trimming: 12 bases; junction bases outside the gene matches: 11. CDR3 length: 16 residues. The DNA of the CDR3 is TGTGCCACCAGCAGAGATGGGCCTAGCGGGAGAGGGCGGCAGTTCTTC. As protein: CATSRDGPSGRGRQFF.

V and J are TRBV7-9 and TRBJ2-7; TRBD1 matches at 7 bases. Germline V CDR1 and CDR2: SEHNR, FQNEAQ (reference sequence). The CDR3 covers 14 residues. V was pared by 7 bases and J by 2 bases, with 8 bases of the junction left unmatched. The CDR3 here is CASNPGTEAYEQYF. In DNA, the CDR3 is TGTGCCAGCAACCCCGGGACAGAGGCCTACGAGCAGTACTTC.

Only one count was recorded for this clone. V and J are TRBV3-1 (or the pseudogene TRBV3-2) and TRBJ2-7; 10 bases are shared with TRBD1. Trimming cost V 3 bases and J 4 bases; bases outside gene matches: 6. The germline CDR1 and CDR2 sequences are LGHDT and YNNKEL (reference sequence). The CDR3 has 15 residues. The CDR3 DNA reads as TGTGCCAGCAGCCAGGGGACAGGGGCCTTTTACGAGCAGTACTTC. Translated, it gives CASSQGTGAFYEQYF.

This sequence joins TRBV10-3 and TRBJ1-2; no clear D gene. The germline gives CDR1 ENHRY, CDR2 SYGVKD. The V and J ends lost 10 bases and 4 bases respectively, with 13 bases between them. There are 12 residues in the CDR3. The CDR3 coding sequence is TGTGCCACCATGCGGGTCGGCTATGGCTACACCTTC. Amino acid sequence: CATMRVGYGYTF.

This chain joins TRBV2 and TRBJ2-7, with TRBD2 matching 9 bases. CDR1 is SNHLY, CDR2 FYNNEI, per germline. The CDR3 sequence is 15 residues long. Losses at the gene ends were 3 bases for V and 4 bases for J; bases not matched to a gene: 7. The CDR3 spells CASSDWLAGRYEQYF. The CDR3 bases are TGTGCCAGCAGTGACTGGCTAGCGGGAAGGTACGAGCAGTACTTC.

J is TRBJ1-2 and V is TRBV27; possible D gene TRBD1, 6 bases. The germline gives CDR1 MNHEY, CDR2 SMNVEV (reference sequence). Trimming stripped 2 bases from V and 8 bases from J, with 15 bases between. The CDR3 is made up of 14 amino acids. Here the CDR3 reads CASSLKGGGRGYTF. The CDR3 coding sequence is TGTGCCAGCAGTTTAAAGGGAGGGGGACGCGGCTACACCTTC.

The chain employs TRBV7-9 and TRBJ2-5; D is possibly TRBD2 (6 bases). Germline loops: CDR1 SEHNR, CDR2 FQNEAQ (reference sequence). This CDR3 has 17 amino acids. The V and J ends lost 2 bases and 5 bases respectively, with 21 bases between them. CDR3 bases: TGTGCCAGCAGCTTACTCGGCGGACTACCCGAGGAGGAGACCCAGTACTTC. Protein product: CASSLLGGLPEEETQYF.

The gene calls are TRBV11-2 and TRBJ1-1; D unclear. CDR3 length: 12 amino acids. CDR1 is SGHAT, CDR2 FQNNGV, per germline. V was shortened by 4 bases and J by 6 bases, with 9 bases between the two germline ends. The CDR3 coding sequence is TGTGCCAGCAGCTGGAGCGAAGCTGAAGCTTTCTTT. Translating it yields CASSWSEAEAFF.